The source of this T cell receptor beta chain is a study of shared clonotypes between healthy human individuals. In the study overall: The study used three CD4 naive, three CD4 memory, two CD8 naive and one CD8 memory plate per donor.

This clone showed up just a few times. This CDR3 has 14 amino acids. V dropped 11 bases and J dropped 5 bases, with 18 bases sitting between them. CDR1 is SNHLY and CDR2 is FYNNEI in the germline V gene. Measured with immunoSEQ multiplex PCR; TCRdb has only the in-frame clones, and not every one. This repertoire shows about 79,000 clones, about 64% found once; its top ten account for under 65%. This clonotype was sampled from a man younger than 45 in good health. The specimen sequenced was memory CD8+ T cells sorted from blood. The sample's subset: CD45RO+ cells pooled with CCR7-negative TemRA cells. The V gene is TRBV2, the J gene TRBJ2-2; the D is unclear. The CDR3 loop reads CARSASSETGELFF. CDR3 in DNA: TGTGCCCGATCGGCCTCATCGGAGACCGGGGAGCTGTTTTTT.